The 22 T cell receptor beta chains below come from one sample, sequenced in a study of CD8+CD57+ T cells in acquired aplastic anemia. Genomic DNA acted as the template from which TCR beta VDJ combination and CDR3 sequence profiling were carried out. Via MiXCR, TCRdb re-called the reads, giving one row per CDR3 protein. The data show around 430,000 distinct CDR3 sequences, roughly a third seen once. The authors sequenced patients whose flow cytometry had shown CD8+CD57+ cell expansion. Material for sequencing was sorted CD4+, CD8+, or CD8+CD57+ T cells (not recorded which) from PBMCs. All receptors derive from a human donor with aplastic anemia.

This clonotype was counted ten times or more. The CDR3 loop reads CATTSSEREVGGYTF. The CDR3 DNA reads as TGTGCCACTACGTCGTCTGAGAGGGAAGTGGGAGGCTACACCTTC. The chain joins TRBV12-3 or TRBV12-4 to TRBJ1-2, with D unclear. Trimming took 10 bases from V and 8 from J, leaving 26 bases between them. This CDR3 spans 15 amino acids.

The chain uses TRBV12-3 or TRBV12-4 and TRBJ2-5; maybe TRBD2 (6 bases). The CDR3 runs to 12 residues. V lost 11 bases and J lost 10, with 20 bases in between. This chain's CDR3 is CAGGDLGEVQYF. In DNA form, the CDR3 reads TGTGCCGGCGGGGACCTGGGGGAGGTCCAGTACTTC.

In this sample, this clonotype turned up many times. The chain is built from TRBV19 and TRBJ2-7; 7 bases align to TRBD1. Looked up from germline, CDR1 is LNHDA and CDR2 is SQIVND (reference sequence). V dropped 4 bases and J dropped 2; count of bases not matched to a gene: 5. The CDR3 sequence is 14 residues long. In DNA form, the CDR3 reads TGTGCCAGTAGTAAGACAGGGTTGCCCTACGAGCAGTACTTC. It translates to CASSKTGLPYEQYF.

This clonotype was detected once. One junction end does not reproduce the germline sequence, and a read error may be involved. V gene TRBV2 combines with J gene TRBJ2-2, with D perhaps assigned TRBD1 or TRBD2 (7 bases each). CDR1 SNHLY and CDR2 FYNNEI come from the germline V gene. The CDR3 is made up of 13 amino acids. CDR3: CAGREGAPGELFF. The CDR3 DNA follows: TGTGCCGGCAGGGAGGGGGCCCCCGGGGAGCTGTTTTTT.

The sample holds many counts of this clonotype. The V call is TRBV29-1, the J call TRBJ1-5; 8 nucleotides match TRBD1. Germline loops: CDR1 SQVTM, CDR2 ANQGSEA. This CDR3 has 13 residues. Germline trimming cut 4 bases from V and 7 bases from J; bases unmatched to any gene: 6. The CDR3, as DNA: TGCAGCGTTGGGACAGGGAAGTACCAGCCCCAGCATTTT. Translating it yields CSVGTGKYQPQHF. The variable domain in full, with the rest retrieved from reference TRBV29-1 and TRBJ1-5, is SAVISQKPSRDICQRGTSLTIQCQVDSQVTMMFWYRQQPGQSLTLIATANQGSEATYESGFVIDKFPISRPNLTFSTLTVSNMSPEDSSIYLCSVGTGKYQPQHFGDGTRLSIL.

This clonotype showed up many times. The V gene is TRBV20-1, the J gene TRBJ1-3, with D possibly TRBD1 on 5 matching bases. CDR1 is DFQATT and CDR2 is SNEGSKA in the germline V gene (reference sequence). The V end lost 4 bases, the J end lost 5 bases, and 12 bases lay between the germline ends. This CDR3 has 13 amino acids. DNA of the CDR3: TGCAGTGCTACGAACCCGGACAGAAACACCATATATTTT. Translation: CSATNPDRNTIYF.

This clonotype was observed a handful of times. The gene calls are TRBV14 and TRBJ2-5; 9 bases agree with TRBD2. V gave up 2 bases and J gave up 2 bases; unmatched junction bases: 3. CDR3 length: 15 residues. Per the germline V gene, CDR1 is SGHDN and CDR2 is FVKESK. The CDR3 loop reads CASSQRAGGQETQYF. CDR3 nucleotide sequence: TGTGCCAGCAGCCAACGAGCGGGGGGACAAGAGACCCAGTACTTC.

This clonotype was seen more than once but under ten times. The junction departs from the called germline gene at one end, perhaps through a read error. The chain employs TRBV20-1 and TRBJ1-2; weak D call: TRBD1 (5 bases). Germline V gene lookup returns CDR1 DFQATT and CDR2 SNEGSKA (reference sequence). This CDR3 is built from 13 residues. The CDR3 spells CSAEPDTASGCTF. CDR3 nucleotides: TGCAGTGCTGAACCGGACACCGCATCTGGCTGCACCTTC.

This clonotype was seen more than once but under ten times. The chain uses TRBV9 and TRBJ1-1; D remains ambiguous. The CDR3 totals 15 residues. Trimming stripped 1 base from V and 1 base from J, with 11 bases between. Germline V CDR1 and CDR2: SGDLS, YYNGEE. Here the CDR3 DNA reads TGTGCCAGCAGCGTAAAGTTAGGACCGAACACTGAAGCTTTCTTT. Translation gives CASSVKLGPNTEAFF.

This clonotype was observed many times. CDR3 sequence: CAISEGEPYGYTF. The CDR3 coding sequence is TGTGCCATCAGTGAAGGGGAGCCTTATGGCTACACCTTC. V is TRBV10-3 and J is TRBJ1-2, with D possibly matching TRBD1 (5 bases). V lost 3 bases and J 5 bases, leaving 10 bases between the germline ends. The CDR3 is made up of 13 amino acids. Germline V gives CDR1 ENHRY, CDR2 SYGVKD.

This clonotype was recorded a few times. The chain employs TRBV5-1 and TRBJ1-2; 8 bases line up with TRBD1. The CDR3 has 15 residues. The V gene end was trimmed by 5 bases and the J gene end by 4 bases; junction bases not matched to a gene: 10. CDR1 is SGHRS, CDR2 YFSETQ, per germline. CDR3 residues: CASRILRGLAYGYTF. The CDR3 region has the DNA TGCGCCAGCAGAATCCTCAGGGGGCTCGCCTATGGCTACACCTTC.

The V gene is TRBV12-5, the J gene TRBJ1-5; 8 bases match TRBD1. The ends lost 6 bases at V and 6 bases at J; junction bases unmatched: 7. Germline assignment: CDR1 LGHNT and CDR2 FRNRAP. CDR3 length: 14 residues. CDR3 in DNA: TGTGCTAGTGGGGGGGGACAGGTAAGTCAGCCCCAGCATTTT. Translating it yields CASGGGQVSQPQHF. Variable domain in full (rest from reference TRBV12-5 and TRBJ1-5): DARVTQTPRHKVTEMGQEVTMRCQPILGHNTVFWYRQTMMQGLELLAYFRNRAPLDDSGMPKDRFSAEMPDATLATLKIQPSEPRDSAVYFCASGGGQVSQPQHFGDGTRLSIL.

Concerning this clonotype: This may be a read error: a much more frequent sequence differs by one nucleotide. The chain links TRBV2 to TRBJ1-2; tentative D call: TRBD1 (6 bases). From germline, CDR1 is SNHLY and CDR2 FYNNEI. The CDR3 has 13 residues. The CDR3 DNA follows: TGTGCCAGCAGTGAAAACAGGGTAGGCGGCTACATCTTC. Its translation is CASSENRVGGYIF.

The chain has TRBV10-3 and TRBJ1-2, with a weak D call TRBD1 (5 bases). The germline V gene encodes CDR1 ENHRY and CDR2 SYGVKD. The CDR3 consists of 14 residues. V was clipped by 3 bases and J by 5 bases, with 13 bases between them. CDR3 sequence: CAISERSGTYGYTF. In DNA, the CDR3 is TGTGCCATCAGTGAACGGTCAGGGACTTATGGCTACACCTTC.

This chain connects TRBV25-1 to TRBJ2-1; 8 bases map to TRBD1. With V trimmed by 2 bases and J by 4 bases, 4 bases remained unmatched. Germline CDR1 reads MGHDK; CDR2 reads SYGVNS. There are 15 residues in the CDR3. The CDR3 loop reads CASSEQGAGYNEQFF. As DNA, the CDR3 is TGTGCCAGCAGTGAACAGGGGGCTGGATACAATGAGCAGTTCTTC.

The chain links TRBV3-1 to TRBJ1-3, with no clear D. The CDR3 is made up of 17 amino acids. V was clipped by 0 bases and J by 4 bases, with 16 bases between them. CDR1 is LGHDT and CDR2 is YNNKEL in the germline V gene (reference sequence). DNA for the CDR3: TGTGCCAGCAGCCAAGATTCACCAGGTGTGATCGGAAACACCATATATTTT. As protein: CASSQDSPGVIGNTIYF.

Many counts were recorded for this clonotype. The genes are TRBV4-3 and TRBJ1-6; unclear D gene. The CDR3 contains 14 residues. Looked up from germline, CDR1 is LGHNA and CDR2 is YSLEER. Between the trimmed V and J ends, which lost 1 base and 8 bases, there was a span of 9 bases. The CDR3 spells CASSQGTLYSPLHF. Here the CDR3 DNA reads TGCGCCAGCAGCCAAGGGACCTTGTATTCACCCCTCCACTTT.

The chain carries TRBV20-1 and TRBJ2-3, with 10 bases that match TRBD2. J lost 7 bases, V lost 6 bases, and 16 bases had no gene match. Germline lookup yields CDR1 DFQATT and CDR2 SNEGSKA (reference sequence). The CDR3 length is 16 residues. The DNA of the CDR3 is TGCAGTGCATCGGGGGCTAGCGGGGGTCTTATGAATACGCAGTATTTT. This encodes CSASGASGGLMNTQYF.

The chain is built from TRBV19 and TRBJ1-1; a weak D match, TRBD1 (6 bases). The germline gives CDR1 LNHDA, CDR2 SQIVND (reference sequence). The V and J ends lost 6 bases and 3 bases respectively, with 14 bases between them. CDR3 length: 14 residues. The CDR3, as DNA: TGTGCCAGTAGGTGGACAGTCAGGGACACTGAAGCTTTCTTT. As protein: CASRWTVRDTEAFF.

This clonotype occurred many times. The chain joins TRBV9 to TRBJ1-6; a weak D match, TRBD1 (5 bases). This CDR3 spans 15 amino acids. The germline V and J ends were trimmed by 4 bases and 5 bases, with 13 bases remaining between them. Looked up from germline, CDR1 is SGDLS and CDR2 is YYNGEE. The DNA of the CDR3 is TGTGCCAGCAGCACCCGGGACGGAAATAATTCACCCCTCCACTTT. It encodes CASSTRDGNNSPLHF.

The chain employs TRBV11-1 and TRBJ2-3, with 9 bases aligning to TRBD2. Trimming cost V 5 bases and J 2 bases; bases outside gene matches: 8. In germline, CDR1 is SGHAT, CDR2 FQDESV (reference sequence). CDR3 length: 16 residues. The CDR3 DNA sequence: TGTGCCAGCAGCCCCTGGACTAGCGCCCACACAGATACGCAGTATTTT. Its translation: CASSPWTSAHTDTQYF.

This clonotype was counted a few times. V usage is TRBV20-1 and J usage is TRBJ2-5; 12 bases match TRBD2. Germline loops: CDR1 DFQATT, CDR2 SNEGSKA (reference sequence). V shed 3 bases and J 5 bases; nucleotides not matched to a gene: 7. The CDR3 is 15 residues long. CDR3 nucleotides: TGCAGTGCTAGTATGACTAGCGGGAGACGGGAGACCCAGTACTTC. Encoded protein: CSASMTSGRRETQYF.